This is a list of T cell receptor beta chains from one sample in a study of cytomegalovirus exposure and HLA in healthy donors. Using immunoSEQ multiplex PCR, the repertoire was profiled, and TCRdb retains in-frame clones only, with some absent. The table records some 97,000 clones, more than 60% of them present only once. Sequencing was performed on PBMCs. The source is a young woman in good health and CMV-seropositive. Both conserved end residues are part of each CDR3. D genes are given only for firm matches. Size values are once, few and many counts, or a class for expanded clones, and some rows have none.

v_call	clone_size	d_call	j_call	cdr3_nt	cdr3_aa
TRBV9	.	.	TRBJ1-6	TGTGCCAGCAGCGGCCGGGACAAGAGCTCCTATAATTCACCCCTCCACTTT	CASSGRDKSSYNSPLHF
TRBV4-1	.	.	TRBJ1-1	TGCGCCAGCAGCCAAATTGGGTTGGGGGGACCGAACACTGAAGCTTTCTTT	CASSQIGLGGPNTEAFF
TRBV6-4	.	.	TRBJ1-5	TGTGCCAGCAGTGACGTAGGGGGTGGTCAGCCCCAGCATTTT	CASSDVGGGQPQHF
TRBV29-1	.	TRBD2	TRBJ2-7	TGCAGCGTTGAAGCCGGGACGGGGGGATACGAGCAGTACTTC	CSVEAGTGGYEQYF
TRBV5-4	.	.	TRBJ2-7	TGTGCCAGCAGACTAGCCGCTACTAGGGAGCAGTACTTC	CASRLAATREQYF
TRBV27	.	.	TRBJ2-7	TGTGCCAGCACCAAAGGGCAGGGGTTTACCTACGAGCAGTACTTC	CASTKGQGFTYEQYF
TRBV6-5	few	TRBD2	TRBJ2-1	TGTGCCAGCAGGTGGGGGGGTTACAATGAGCAGTTCTTC	CASRWGGYNEQFF
TRBV5-4	.	TRBD2	TRBJ2-3	TGTGCCAGCAGCCTGTCAATATTGGGACTAGCTGCAGATACGCAGTATTTT	CASSLSILGLAADTQYF
TRBV14	.	TRBD1	TRBJ2-5	TGTGCCAGCAGCCCGTGGACAGGGGTACGAGAGACCCAGTACTTC	CASSPWTGVRETQYF
TRBV28	.	TRBD2	TRBJ2-5	TGTGCCAGCAGCAGGGGACTAGACCAAGAGACCCAGTACTTC	CASSRGLDQETQYF
TRBV2	.	TRBD2	TRBJ2-5	TGTGCCAGCAGTAAAGGGTTCAACGGGAGGGAAGAGACCCAGTACTTC	CASSKGFNGREETQYF
TRBV20-1	once	.	TRBJ2-7	TGCAGTGCTAGACGACAGCTAGAGCAGTACTTC	CSARRQLEQYF
TRBV5-1	.	.	TRBJ1-5	TGCGCCAGCAGCTTGGGGGGGGAGGCTCAGCCCCAGCATTTT	CASSLGGEAQPQHF
TRBV27	.	TRBD1	TRBJ1-1	TGTGCCAGCAGTTTATCCGGGACAGGGAACACTGAAGCTTTCTTT	CASSLSGTGNTEAFF
TRBV19	few	.	TRBJ2-1	TGTGCCAGTAGGCCCCCGCCCCGGGGAACCTACAATGAGCAGTTCTTC	CASRPPPRGTYNEQFF
TRBV9	.	TRBD2	TRBJ2-1	TGTGCCAGCAGCGCCCAACCGGGACTAGCTTCCAATGAGCAGTTCTTC	CASSAQPGLASNEQFF
TRBV7-9	.	.	TRBJ1-1	TGTGCCAGCAGCTTAGCAGGACTCATGAACACTGAAGCTTTCTTT	CASSLAGLMNTEAFF
TRBV6-5	few	TRBD1	TRBJ2-1	TGTGCCAGCAGTTACCGGGACAGGGGCGATGAGCAGTTCTTC	CASSYRDRGDEQFF
TRBV13	.	TRBD2	TRBJ2-1	TGTGCCAGCAGCTTAGGAGGGCTAGCGGACTCCTACAATGAGCAGTTCTTC	CASSLGGLADSYNEQFF
TRBV5-1	.	TRBD1	TRBJ1-2	TGCGCCAGCAGCTTACAGGGGACTGACTACACCTTC	CASSLQGTDYTF
TRBV30	.	.	TRBJ1-3	TGTGCCTGGAGTGTAGGGGCCTGGGCCATATATTTT	CAWSVGAWAIYF
TRBV9	few	TRBD1	TRBJ2-2	TGTGCCAGCAGTGTGGAAGGGGGCTTCACCGGGGAGCTGTTTTTT	CASSVEGGFTGELFF
TRBV30	.	.	TRBJ2-7	TGTGCCTTATCCCCGGGACGGGGGAACGAGCAGTACTTC	CALSPGRGNEQYF
TRBV2	.	.	TRBJ2-3	TGTGCCCGGGGCGGGGAACAAGGGGATACGCAGTATTTT	CARGGEQGDTQYF